This T cell receptor (beta chain) derives from a study of T cell responses to AZD1222 COVID-19 vaccine. The overall study: Analyses pooled second doses at about 4 or about 12 weeks. Points from the study as a whole: No day 14 peak samples; only post-peak repertoires were characterized. Unmutated variant regions are reportedly targeted by nearly half of spike-specific TCRs.

Turning to this clone: Antigen: not known.

Profiled with immunoSEQ multiplex PCR; TCRdb holds only in-frame clones, not every one. The table shows some 92,000 clones, with approximately 91% occurring only once. Germline V gene sequence: CDR1 LGHNA, CDR2 YSLEER. After removal of 4 bases from V and 2 bases from J, the junction contained 1 base not matched to a gene. This CDR3 spans 13 amino acids. This sample comprised peripheral blood, obtained on day 0 of AZD1222 vaccination. This clonotype was sampled from an adult in good health. The rearrangement joins TRBV4-3 to TRBJ1-2, with 7 nucleotides matching TRBD1. CDR3 region: CASSPGQNYGYTF. The CDR3 DNA reads as TGCGCCAGCAGCCCGGGACAGAACTATGGCTACACCTTC.